This TCR beta chain was sequenced during a study of T cell responses to AZD1222 COVID-19 vaccine. Whole-study findings and limits: Reportedly, close to half of spike-specific TCRs are directed against unmutated variant regions. Donors skewed white British and female; clonal diversity was possibly underestimated.

Trimming took 7 bases from V and 1 from J, leaving 12 bases between them. The germline gives CDR1 SGHRS, CDR2 YFSETQ. The CDR3 covers 14 residues. This clone was seen a single time. Its antigen is not known. Profiling relied on immunoSEQ multiplex PCR, and the TCRdb table lists in-frame clones only, not all of them. Of 100,000 to 150,000 clones detected, approximately 88% appear once; the ten largest clones hold around 5.8%. V gene TRBV5-1 combines with J gene TRBJ2-1; D gene ambiguous. Here the sequenced sample was peripheral blood, taken on day 0 of AZD1222 vaccination. The sequence came from an adult in good health. The CDR3 sequence is CASDEIGSYNEQFF. The CDR3 DNA reads as TGCGCCAGCGACGAAATCGGGTCCTACAATGAGCAGTTCTTC.